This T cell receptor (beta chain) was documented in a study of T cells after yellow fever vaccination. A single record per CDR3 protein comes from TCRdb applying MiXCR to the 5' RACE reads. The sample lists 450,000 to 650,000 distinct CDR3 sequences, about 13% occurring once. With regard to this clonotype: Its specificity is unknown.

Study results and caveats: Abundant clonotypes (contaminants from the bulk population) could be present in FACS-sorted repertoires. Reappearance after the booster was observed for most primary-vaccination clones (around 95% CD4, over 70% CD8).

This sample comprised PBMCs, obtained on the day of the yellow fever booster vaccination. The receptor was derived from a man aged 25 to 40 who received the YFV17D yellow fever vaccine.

The CDR3 coding sequence is TGTGCCAGCAGCTCCGGACTAGCGGGAGGGTTGGATACGCAGTATTTT. As protein: CASSSGLAGGLDTQYF. This chain connects TRBV7-2 to TRBJ2-3; 15 bases agree with TRBD2. The junction had 5 bases not matched to a gene; V was cut back by 4 bases and J by 6 bases. The CDR3 runs to 16 residues. Germline CDR1 is SGHTA and CDR2 is FQGNSA.